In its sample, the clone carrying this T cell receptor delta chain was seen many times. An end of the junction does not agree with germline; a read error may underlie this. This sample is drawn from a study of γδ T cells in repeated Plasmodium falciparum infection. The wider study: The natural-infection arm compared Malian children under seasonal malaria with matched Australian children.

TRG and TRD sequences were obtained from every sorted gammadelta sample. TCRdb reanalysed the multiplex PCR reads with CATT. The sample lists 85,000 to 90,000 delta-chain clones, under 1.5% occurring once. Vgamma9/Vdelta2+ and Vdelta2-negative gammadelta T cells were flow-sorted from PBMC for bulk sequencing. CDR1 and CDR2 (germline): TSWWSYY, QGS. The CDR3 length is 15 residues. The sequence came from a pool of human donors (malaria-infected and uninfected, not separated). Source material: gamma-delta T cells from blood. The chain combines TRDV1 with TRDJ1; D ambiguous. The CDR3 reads CALGGPIRVIDKLIF. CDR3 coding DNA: TGTGCTCTTGGGGGGCCGATCAGGGTTATCGATAAACTAATCTTT.